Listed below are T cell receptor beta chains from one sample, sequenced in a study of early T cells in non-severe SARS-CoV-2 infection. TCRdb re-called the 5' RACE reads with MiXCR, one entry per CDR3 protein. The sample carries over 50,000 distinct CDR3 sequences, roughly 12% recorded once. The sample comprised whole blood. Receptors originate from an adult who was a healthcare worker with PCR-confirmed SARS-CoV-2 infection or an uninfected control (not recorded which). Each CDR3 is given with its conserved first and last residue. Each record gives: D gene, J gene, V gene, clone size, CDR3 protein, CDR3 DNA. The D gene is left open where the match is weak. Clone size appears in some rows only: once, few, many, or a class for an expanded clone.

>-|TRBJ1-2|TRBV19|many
CASSPLPGTEMGYTF
TGTGCCAGTAGTCCACTCCCCGGGACGGAGATGGGCTACACCTTC
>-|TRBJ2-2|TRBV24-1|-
CATSDKPNTGELFF
TGTGCCACCAGTGATAAACCGAACACCGGGGAGCTGTTTTTT
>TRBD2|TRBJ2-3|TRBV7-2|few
CASCRAGGHADTQYF
TGTGCCAGCTGTCGAGCGGGGGGGCATGCTGATACGCAGTATTTT
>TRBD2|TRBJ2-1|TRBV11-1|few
CASSPGLAGPYNEQFF
TGTGCCAGCAGCCCGGGACTAGCGGGCCCCTACAATGAGCAGTTCTTC
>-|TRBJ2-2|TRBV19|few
CASSVTRGFSTGELFF
TGTGCCAGTAGTGTTACCAGGGGCTTCTCCACCGGGGAGCTGTTTTTT
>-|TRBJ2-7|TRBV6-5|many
CASTALFGEQYF
TGTGCCAGCACGGCCCTGTTTGGGGAGCAGTACTTC
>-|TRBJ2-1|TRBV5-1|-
CASSLQDSYNEQFF
TGCGCCAGCAGCTTGCAGGACTCCTACAATGAGCAGTTCTTC
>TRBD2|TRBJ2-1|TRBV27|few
CASSLPPSGRAEQFF
TGTGCCAGCAGTTTACCCCCTAGCGGGAGGGCCGAGCAGTTCTTC
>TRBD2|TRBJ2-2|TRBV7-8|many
CASSSRRGRATGELFF
TGTGCCAGCAGCTCAAGACGTGGGAGGGCCACCGGGGAGCTGTTTTTT
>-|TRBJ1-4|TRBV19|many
CASSIGGSNEKLFF
TGTGCCAGTAGTATTGGGGGATCTAATGAAAAACTGTTTTTT
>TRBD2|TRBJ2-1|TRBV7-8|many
CASSLGLAGVGGTYNEQFF
TGTGCCAGCAGCTTGGGACTAGCGGGAGTTGGGGGAACCTACAATGAGCAGTTCTTC
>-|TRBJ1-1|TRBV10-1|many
CASSSEMNTEAFF
TGCGCCAGCAGTTCGGAGATGAACACTGAAGCTTTCTTT
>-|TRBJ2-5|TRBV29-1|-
CSALTRQETQYF
TGCAGCGCCCTGACTAGACAAGAGACCCAGTACTTC
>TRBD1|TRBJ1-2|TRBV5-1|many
CASRPTAGQNYGYTF
TGCGCCAGCAGACCTACCGCGGGACAGAACTATGGCTACACCTTC
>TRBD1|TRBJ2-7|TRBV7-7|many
CASSQDRGSYEQYF
TGTGCTAGCAGCCAAGACAGGGGGTCCTACGAGCAGTACTTC
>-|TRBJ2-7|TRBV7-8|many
CASSSSPGTYYEQYF
TGTGCCAGCAGCTCTTCTCCCGGGACGTACTACGAGCAGTACTTC
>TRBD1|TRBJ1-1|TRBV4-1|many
CASSQTGGVFEAFF
TGCGCCAGCAGCCAAACAGGGGGCGTTTTTGAAGCTTTCTTT
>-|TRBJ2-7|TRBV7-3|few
CASSLSPSSYEQYF
TGTGCCAGCAGCTTATCCCCATCCAGCTACGAGCAGTACTTC